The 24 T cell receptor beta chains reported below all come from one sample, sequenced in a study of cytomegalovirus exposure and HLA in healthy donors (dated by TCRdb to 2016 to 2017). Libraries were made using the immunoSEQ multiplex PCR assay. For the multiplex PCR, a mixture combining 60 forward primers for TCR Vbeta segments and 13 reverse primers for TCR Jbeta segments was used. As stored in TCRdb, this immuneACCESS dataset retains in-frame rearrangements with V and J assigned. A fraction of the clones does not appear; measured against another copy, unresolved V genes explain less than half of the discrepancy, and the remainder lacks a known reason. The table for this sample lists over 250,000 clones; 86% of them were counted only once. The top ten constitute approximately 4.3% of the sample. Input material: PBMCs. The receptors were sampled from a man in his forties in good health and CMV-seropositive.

The CDR3 reads CASRRDQDTEAFF. Here the CDR3 DNA reads TGTGCCAGCAGGAGGGATCAGGACACTGAAGCTTTCTTT. The chain joins TRBV25-1 to TRBJ1-1; unclear D gene. Trimming pared 6 bases from V and 3 bases from J, leaving 11 bases between. This CDR3 has 13 residues. Germline V lookup: CDR1 MGHDK, CDR2 SYGVNS.

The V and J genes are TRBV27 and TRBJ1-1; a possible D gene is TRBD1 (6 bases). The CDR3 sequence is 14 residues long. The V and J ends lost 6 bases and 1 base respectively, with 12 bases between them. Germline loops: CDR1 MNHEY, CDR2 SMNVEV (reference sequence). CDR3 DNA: TGTGCCAGCAGCCCCGGGACAAGGAACACTGAAGCTTTCTTT. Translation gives CASSPGTRNTEAFF.

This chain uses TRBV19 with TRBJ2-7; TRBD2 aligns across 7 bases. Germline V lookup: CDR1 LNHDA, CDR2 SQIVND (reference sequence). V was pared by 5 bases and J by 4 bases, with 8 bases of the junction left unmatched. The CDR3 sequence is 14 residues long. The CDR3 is CASSGGLLQYEQYF. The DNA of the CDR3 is TGTGCCAGTAGTGGGGGACTACTACAATACGAGCAGTACTTC.

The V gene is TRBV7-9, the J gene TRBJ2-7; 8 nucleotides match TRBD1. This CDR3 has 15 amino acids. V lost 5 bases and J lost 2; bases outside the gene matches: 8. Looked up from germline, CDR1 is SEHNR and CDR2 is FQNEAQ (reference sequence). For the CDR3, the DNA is TGTGCCAGCAGCGGCGGACAGGGAGTCACCTACGAGCAGTACTTC. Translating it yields CASSGGQGVTYEQYF.

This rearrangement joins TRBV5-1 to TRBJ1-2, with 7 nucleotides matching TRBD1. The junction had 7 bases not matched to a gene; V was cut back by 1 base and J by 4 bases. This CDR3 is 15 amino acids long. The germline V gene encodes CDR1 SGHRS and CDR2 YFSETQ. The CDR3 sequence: CASSLSVGTVYGYTF. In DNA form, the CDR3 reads TGCGCCAGCAGCTTGAGCGTAGGGACAGTCTATGGCTACACCTTC.

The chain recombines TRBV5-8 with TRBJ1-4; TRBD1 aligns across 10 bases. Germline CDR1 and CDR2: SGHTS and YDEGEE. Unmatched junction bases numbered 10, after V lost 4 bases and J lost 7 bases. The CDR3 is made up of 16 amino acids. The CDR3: CASSVGQGQAGEKLFF. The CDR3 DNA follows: TGTGCCAGCAGCGTGGGACAGGGGCAAGCAGGTGAAAAACTGTTTTTT.

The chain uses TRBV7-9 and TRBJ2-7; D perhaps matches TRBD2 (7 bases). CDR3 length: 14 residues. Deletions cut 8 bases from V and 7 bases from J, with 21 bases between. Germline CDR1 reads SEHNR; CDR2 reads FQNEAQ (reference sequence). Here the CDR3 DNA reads TGTGCCAGCGAGGGGGGGACCGACCTTGGTGAGCAGTACTTC. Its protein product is CASEGGTDLGEQYF.

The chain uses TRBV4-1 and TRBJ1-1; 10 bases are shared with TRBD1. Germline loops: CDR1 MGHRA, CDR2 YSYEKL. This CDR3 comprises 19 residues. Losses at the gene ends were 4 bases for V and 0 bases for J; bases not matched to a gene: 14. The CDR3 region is CASSPHNGGQGRLNTEAFF. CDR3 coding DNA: TGCGCCAGCAGCCCCCACAACGGGGGACAGGGGAGGCTGAACACTGAAGCTTTCTTT.

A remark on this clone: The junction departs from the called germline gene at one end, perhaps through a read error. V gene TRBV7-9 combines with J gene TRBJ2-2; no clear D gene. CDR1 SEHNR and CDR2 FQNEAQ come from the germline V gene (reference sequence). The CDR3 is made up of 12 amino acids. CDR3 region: CSSSFGGGELFF. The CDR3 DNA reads TGTTCCAGCAGCTTCGGTGGTGGGGAGCTGTTTTTT.

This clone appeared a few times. The CDR3 region is CASSQGGGFGETQYF. CDR3 nucleotide sequence: TGCGCCAGCAGCCAAGGGGGAGGGTTTGGGGAGACCCAGTACTTC. The chain employs TRBV4-3 and TRBJ2-5, with TRBD2 matching over 7 bases. Trimming at V came to 1 base and at J to 5 bases, leaving 7 bases not matched to a gene. This CDR3 is 15 amino acids long. Germline lookup yields CDR1 LGHNA and CDR2 YSLEER.

CDR3 DNA sequence: TGCGCCAGCAGTGCAGGGGCGCACACTGAAGCTTTCTTT. Its translation is CASSAGAHTEAFF. The chain employs TRBV10-1 and TRBJ1-1; TRBD1 might be the D (6 bases). Germline values: CDR1 WNHNN, CDR2 SYGVQD (reference sequence). This CDR3 spans 13 amino acids. The V end lost 4 bases, the J end lost 3 bases, and 9 bases lay between the germline ends.

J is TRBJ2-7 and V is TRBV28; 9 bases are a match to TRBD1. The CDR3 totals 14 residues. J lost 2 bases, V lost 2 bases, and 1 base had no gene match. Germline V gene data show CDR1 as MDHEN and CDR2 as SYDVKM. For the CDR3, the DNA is TGTGCCAGCAGTTTAGGGACAGGGCCCTACGAGCAGTACTTC. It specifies CASSLGTGPYEQYF. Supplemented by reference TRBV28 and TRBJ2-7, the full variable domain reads DVKVTQSSRYLVKRTGEKVFLECVQDMDHENMFWYRQDPGLGLRLIYFSYDVKMKEKGDIPEGYSVSREKKERFSLILESASTNQTSMYLCASSLGTGPYEQYFGPGTRLTVT.

CDR3 loop: CASSSPGDRETQYF. The CDR3, as DNA: TGTGCCAGCAGTTCTCCAGGGGACCGGGAGACCCAGTACTTC. The V and J genes are TRBV28 and TRBJ2-5; the D gene is possibly TRBD1 (6 bases). The germline V gene has CDR1 MDHEN and CDR2 SYDVKM. V was shortened by 4 bases and J by 5 bases, with 14 bases between the two germline ends. This CDR3 spans 14 amino acids.

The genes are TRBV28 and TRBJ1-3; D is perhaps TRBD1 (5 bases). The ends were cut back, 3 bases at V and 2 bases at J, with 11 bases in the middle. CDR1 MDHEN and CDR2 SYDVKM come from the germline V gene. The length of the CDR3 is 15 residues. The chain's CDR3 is CASSLGGVTGNTIYF. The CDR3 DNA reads TGTGCCAGCAGTTTGGGAGGGGTAACTGGAAACACCATATATTTT.

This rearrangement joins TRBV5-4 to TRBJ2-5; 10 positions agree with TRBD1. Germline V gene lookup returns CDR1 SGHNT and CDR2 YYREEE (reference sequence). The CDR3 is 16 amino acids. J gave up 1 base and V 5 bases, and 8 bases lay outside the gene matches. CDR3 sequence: CASRSSGTGAQETQYF. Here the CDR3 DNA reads TGTGCCAGCAGGTCATCCGGGACAGGGGCCCAAGAGACCCAGTACTTC.

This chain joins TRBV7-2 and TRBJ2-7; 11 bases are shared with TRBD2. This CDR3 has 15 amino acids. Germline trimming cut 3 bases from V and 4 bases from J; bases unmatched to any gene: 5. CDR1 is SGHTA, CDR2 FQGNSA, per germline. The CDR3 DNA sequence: TGTGCCAGCAGCTTTTCTAGCGGGGGGCATTACGAGCAGTACTTC. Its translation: CASSFSSGGHYEQYF.

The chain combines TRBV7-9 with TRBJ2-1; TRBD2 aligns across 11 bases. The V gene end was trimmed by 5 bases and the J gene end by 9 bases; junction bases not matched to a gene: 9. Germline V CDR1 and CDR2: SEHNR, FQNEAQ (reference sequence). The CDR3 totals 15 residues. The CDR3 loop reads CASSATSGSLGEQFF. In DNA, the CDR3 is TGTGCCAGCAGCGCCACTAGCGGGAGTTTGGGTGAGCAGTTCTTC.

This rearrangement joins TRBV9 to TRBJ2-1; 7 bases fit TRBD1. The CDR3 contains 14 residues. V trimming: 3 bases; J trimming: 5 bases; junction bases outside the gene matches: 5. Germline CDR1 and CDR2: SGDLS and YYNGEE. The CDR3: CASSAGQLDNEQFF. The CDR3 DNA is TGTGCCAGCAGCGCGGGACAGCTAGACAATGAGCAGTTCTTC.

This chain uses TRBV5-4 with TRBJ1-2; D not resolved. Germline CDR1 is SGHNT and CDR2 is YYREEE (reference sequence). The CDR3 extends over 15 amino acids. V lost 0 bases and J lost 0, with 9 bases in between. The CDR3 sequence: CASSLERGSNYGYTF. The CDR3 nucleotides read TGTGCCAGCAGCTTGGAGCGTGGTTCTAACTATGGCTACACCTTC.

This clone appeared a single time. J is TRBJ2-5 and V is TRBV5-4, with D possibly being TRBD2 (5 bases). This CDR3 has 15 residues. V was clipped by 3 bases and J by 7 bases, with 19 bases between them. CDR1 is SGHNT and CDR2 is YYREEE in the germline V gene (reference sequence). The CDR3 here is CASSYPGYKRMTQYF. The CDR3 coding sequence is TGTGCCAGCAGCTACCCGGGGTATAAGAGAATGACCCAGTACTTC. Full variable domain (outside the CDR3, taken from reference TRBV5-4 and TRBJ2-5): ETGVTQSPTHLIKTRGQQVTLRCSSQSGHNTVSWYQQALGQGPQFIFQYYREEENGRGNFPPRFSGLQFPNYSSELNVNALELDDSALYLCASSYPGYKRMTQYFGPGTRLLVL.

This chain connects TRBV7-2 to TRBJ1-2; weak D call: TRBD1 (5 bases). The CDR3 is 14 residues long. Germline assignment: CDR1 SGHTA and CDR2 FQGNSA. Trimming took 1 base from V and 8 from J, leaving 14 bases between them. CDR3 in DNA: TGTGCCAGCAGCTTAGAGGGACTCCTTTCGGGCTACACCTTC. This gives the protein CASSLEGLLSGYTF.

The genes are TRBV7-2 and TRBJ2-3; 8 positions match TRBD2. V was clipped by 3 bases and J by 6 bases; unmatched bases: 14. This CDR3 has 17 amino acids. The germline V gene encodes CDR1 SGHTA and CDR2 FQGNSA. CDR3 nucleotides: TGTGCCAGCAGCTTTGCCGGGACTAGAGGAACTGGGGATACGCAGTATTTT. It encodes CASSFAGTRGTGDTQYF.

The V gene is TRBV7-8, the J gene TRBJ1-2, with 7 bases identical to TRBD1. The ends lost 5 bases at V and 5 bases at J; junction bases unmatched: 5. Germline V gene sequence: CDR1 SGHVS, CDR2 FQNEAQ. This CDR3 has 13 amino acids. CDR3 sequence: CASSQTGIYGYTF. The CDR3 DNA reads TGTGCCAGCAGCCAGACAGGGATTTATGGCTACACCTTC. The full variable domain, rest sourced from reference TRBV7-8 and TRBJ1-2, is GAGVSQSPRYKVAKRGQDVALRCDPISGHVSLFWYQQALGQGPEFLTYFQNEAQLDKSGLPSDRFFAERPEGSVSTLKIQRTQQEDSAVYLCASSQTGIYGYTFGSGTRLTVV.

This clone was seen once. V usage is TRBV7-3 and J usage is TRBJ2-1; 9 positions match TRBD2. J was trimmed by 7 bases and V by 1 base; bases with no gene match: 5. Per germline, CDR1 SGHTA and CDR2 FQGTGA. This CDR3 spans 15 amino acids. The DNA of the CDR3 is TGTGCCAGCAGCTTAAGAGCGGGAGGTGTAAATGAGCAGTTCTTC. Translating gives CASSLRAGGVNEQFF.